The 12 T cell receptor beta chains below come from one sample, sequenced in a study of blood T cell repertoires in COVID-19 (dated by TCRdb to about 2020). The protocol used for the library was the immunoSEQ multiplex PCR assay. TCRdb mirrors the immuneACCESS table, restricted to in-frame sequences. Some clones are absent from its copies; in checked studies, under half trace to an unresolved V gene, and the reason for the others is unknown. The sample table records around 250,000 clones; roughly 81% of these occur just once. In total, the top ten clones hold about 6.2% of the sample. Sequencing was done on a sample of PBMCs or T cells enriched from blood (not recorded which). The receptors here all came from a woman aged 45-59 years who had been exposed to COVID-19.

This chain joins TRBV6-5 and TRBJ1-2; 7 bases map to TRBD1. This CDR3 has 15 amino acids. Germline assignment: CDR1 MNHEY and CDR2 SVGAGI. The junction had 10 bases not matched to a gene; V was cut back by 5 bases and J by 4 bases. In DNA, the CDR3 is TGTGCCAGCAGTCCTCGACAGGGTATAAGCTATGGCTACACCTTC. The encoded protein is CASSPRQGISYGYTF.

This chain joins TRBV7-9 and TRBJ1-2, with D possibly matching TRBD1 (6 bases). Germline V gene data show CDR1 as SEHNR and CDR2 as FQNEAQ (reference sequence). V shed 1 base and J shed 2 bases, with 11 bases lying between them. This CDR3 spans 15 amino acids. DNA of the CDR3: TGTGCCAGCAGCTTAGGTGGGGGCGAGAACTATGGCTACACCTTC. This codes for CASSLGGGENYGYTF.

This rearrangement joins TRBV9 to TRBJ2-1, with 7 bases lining up with TRBD1. V was pared by 0 bases and J by 2 bases, with 5 bases of the junction left unmatched. CDR3 length: 16 amino acids. Germline CDR1 SGDLS, CDR2 YYNGEE. CDR3 in amino acids: CASSVGQGRTYNEQFF. The CDR3 nucleotides are TGTGCCAGCAGCGTAGGACAGGGACGAACCTACAATGAGCAGTTCTTC.

The rearrangement links TRBV28 to TRBJ1-5, with a possible D match to TRBD1 (6 bases). CDR1 MDHEN and CDR2 SYDVKM come from the germline V gene. This CDR3 is 14 amino acids long. V was cut by 6 bases and J by 0 bases, with 9 bases left in between. CDR3 protein: CASSSGDSNQPQHF. The CDR3 nucleotides are TGTGCCAGCAGCTCAGGGGATAGCAATCAGCCCCAGCATTTT.

The V gene is TRBV19, the J gene TRBJ1-2; D unresolved. The CDR3 totals 19 residues. V was cut by 2 bases and J by 3 bases, with 25 bases left in between. The germline CDR1 and CDR2 sequences are LNHDA and SQIVND (reference sequence). The DNA of the CDR3 is TGTGCCAGTAGTATACGCGGATTCCGTGCTGGAGACGATTACTATGGCTACACCTTC. Translation gives CASSIRGFRAGDDYYGYTF.

The J gene is TRBJ2-3, the V gene TRBV5-1; 9 nucleotides agree with TRBD1. Germline CDR1 SGHRS, CDR2 YFSETQ. Germline trimming cut 0 bases from V and 6 bases from J; bases unmatched to any gene: 11. This CDR3 region has 17 residues. The CDR3 loop is CASSLARDRVLRDTQYF. The DNA for the CDR3 is TGCGCCAGCAGCTTGGCCCGGGACAGGGTACTTAGGGATACGCAGTATTTT.

This rearrangement joins TRBV7-9 to TRBJ1-1; 7 bases are a match to TRBD1. V was pared by 1 base and J by 3 bases, with 2 bases of the junction left unmatched. The CDR3 runs 14 residues. Germline CDR1 reads SEHNR; CDR2 reads FQNEAQ (reference sequence). The CDR3 nucleotides read TGTGCCAGCAGCTTAGTGCAGGGGGACACTGAAGCTTTCTTT. It encodes CASSLVQGDTEAFF.

This chain uses TRBV7-9 with TRBJ1-3; D ambiguous. Germline lookup yields CDR1 SEHNR and CDR2 FQNEAQ (reference sequence). The CDR3 sequence is 13 residues long. V lost 0 bases to trimming and J lost 3 bases, with 3 bases between them. CDR3 in amino acids: CASSLALGNTIYF. The CDR3 bases are TGTGCCAGCAGCTTAGCCCTTGGAAACACCATATATTTT.

The V gene is TRBV9, the J gene TRBJ2-7; no reliable D call. Germline CDR1 reads SGDLS; CDR2 reads YYNGEE. The germline V and J ends were trimmed by 0 bases and 0 bases, with 10 bases remaining between them. This CDR3 spans 15 amino acids. The CDR3 is CASSVGTHSSYEQYF. The CDR3 DNA sequence: TGTGCCAGCAGCGTAGGAACTCATAGCTCCTACGAGCAGTACTTC.

The rearrangement joins TRBV14 to TRBJ1-3; no clear D. The CDR3 extends over 14 amino acids. The germline V gene encodes CDR1 SGHDN and CDR2 FVKESK. The V end was cut by 0 bases, the J end by 0 bases, with 3 bases between. The CDR3 region is CASSQDLSGNTIYF. As DNA, the CDR3 is TGTGCCAGCAGCCAAGACCTCTCTGGAAACACCATATATTTT.

This rearrangement joins TRBV11-1 to TRBJ1-1, with 7 bases that match TRBD1. The germline V gene encodes CDR1 SGHAT and CDR2 FQDESV (reference sequence). CDR3 size: 15 residues. The J segment lost 7 bases and the V segment lost 0 bases, leaving 8 bases of the junction unmatched. The DNA for the CDR3 is TGTGCCAGCAGCTTAGCCTACGGACAGGCGCGTGAAGCTTTCTTT. Translation: CASSLAYGQAREAFF.

This clone has more than one count but fewer than ten. This rearrangement joins TRBV6-5 to TRBJ1-5, with TRBD1 identical over 10 bases. Germline V lookup: CDR1 MNHEY, CDR2 SVGAGI. The CDR3 loop spans 15 amino acids. The junction had 5 bases not matched to a gene; V was cut back by 4 bases and J by 5 bases. CDR3 loop: CASSSGQGVYQPQHF. DNA for the CDR3: TGTGCCAGCAGTTCCGGACAGGGGGTCTATCAGCCCCAGCATTTT.